The clone carrying this T cell receptor (beta chain) occurred a few times. Its target is unknown. The sample comes from a study of shared clonotypes between healthy human individuals. Overall study results and limits: Shared clonotypes: about 5% naive CD4, about 3.3% naive CD8, about 2.2% memory CD4, approximately 0.41% memory CD8. Sharing of clonotypes among donors was expected to vary with sequencing depth.

For sorted subsets, approximately 0.2 ug DNA per replicate equaled 30,000 or so T cell genomes. Only in-frame clones appear in the TCRdb table, and some are missing; sequencing was by immunoSEQ multiplex PCR. Of hundreds of thousands of clones listed, 90% to 97% are singletons. Germline-derived CDR1 and CDR2 are MNHNS and SASEGT. The CDR3 loop spans 15 amino acids. Trimming took off 7 bases at V and 3 bases at J, with 19 bases between the two ends. Only CD45RO-negative cells positively selected for CCR7 counted as naive CD8 cells, so terminally differentiated effector memory CD45RA+ cells were excluded.

The sample comprised naive CD8+ T cells sorted from blood. The chain joins TRBV6-1 to TRBJ2-7; tentative D call: TRBD2 (6 bases). This clonotype was sampled from a woman in her 30s in good health. CDR3 DNA: TGTGCCAGCAACCGCCTCGCGGCGGGGCACTACGAGCAGTACTTC. Translating gives CASNRLAAGHYEQYF.